The rows below give T cell receptor beta chains drawn from one sample of a study of blood T cell repertoires in COVID-19. Some clones are missing from TCRdb's copy, which holds only in-frame ones; the method was immunoSEQ multiplex PCR. The sample consists of over 250,000 clones, around nine tenths of them appearing once. The sample taken for sequencing was PBMCs or T cells enriched from blood (not recorded which). These receptors originate from a man aged 40-49 years who had recovered from COVID-19. The CDR3 runs from the conserved cysteine through the conserved F or W. Each record gives: J gene, clone size, D gene, V gene, CDR3 DNA, CDR3 protein. A D gene is named only where the DNA matches it firmly. The listing skips clone size in some rows; elsewhere it reads once, few, many or a size class.

j_gene: TRBJ1-3; abundance: .; d_gene: TRBD1; v_gene: TRBV30; CDR3nt: TGTGCCTGGAGTGTACGGTGGGACAGCCTTGGGACTGGAAACACCATATATTTT; CDR3aa: CAWSVRWDSLGTGNTIYF
j_gene: TRBJ2-5; abundance: .; d_gene: .; v_gene: TRBV7-7; CDR3nt: TGTGCTAGCAGCTGGGGTCCGGGTGCCACAGGAGAGACCCAGTACTTC; CDR3aa: CASSWGPGATGETQYF
j_gene: TRBJ2-2; abundance: .; d_gene: TRBD2; v_gene: TRBV27; CDR3nt: TGTGCCAGCAGTTCGGGACTAGCGGGTACCGGGGAGCTGTTTTTT; CDR3aa: CASSSGLAGTGELFF
j_gene: TRBJ2-7; abundance: .; d_gene: .; v_gene: TRBV30; CDR3nt: TGTGCCTGGAGTGTCGGGGTTCCCATCTACGAGCAGTACTTC; CDR3aa: CAWSVGVPIYEQYF
j_gene: TRBJ2-7; abundance: .; d_gene: .; v_gene: TRBV29-1; CDR3nt: TGCAGCGTTGAAGACAAACCTCCAGGGGCCGGGCCCTACGAGCAGTACTTC; CDR3aa: CSVEDKPPGAGPYEQYF
j_gene: TRBJ1-4; abundance: .; d_gene: TRBD1; v_gene: TRBV7-2; CDR3nt: TGTGCCAGCAGCCTCGACCCCGGGACAGGGCTTCGGAACGCAAACTTT; CDR3aa: CASSLDPGTGLRNANF
j_gene: TRBJ2-5; abundance: .; d_gene: TRBD2; v_gene: TRBV25-1; CDR3nt: TGTGCCAGCAACGCGGGGGGGAAAGAGACCCAGTACTTC; CDR3aa: CASNAGGKETQYF
j_gene: TRBJ2-3; abundance: .; d_gene: .; v_gene: TRBV11-2; CDR3nt: TGTGCCAGCAGCCCCAGGGCCGGTAGCACAGATACGCAGTATTTT; CDR3aa: CASSPRAGSTDTQYF
j_gene: TRBJ2-7; abundance: .; d_gene: .; v_gene: TRBV19; CDR3nt: TGTGCCAGTAGTATTCGGGACACTTCCTACGAGCAGTACTTC; CDR3aa: CASSIRDTSYEQYF
j_gene: TRBJ2-4; abundance: .; d_gene: .; v_gene: TRBV2; CDR3nt: TGTGCCAGCAGTGAAGCCCGGGTCTCTGCCAAAAACATTCAGTACTTC; CDR3aa: CASSEARVSAKNIQYF
j_gene: TRBJ1-5; abundance: .; d_gene: .; v_gene: TRBV25-1; CDR3nt: TGTGCCAGCAGTTCGAACCGAGACAACAATCAGCCCCAGCATTTT; CDR3aa: CASSSNRDNNQPQHF
j_gene: TRBJ2-2; abundance: .; d_gene: .; v_gene: TRBV6-1; CDR3nt: TGTGCCAGCAGTGAACACGGGGGTTTCAGCGGAACCGGGGAGCTGTTTTTT; CDR3aa: CASSEHGGFSGTGELFF
j_gene: TRBJ1-6; abundance: .; d_gene: .; v_gene: TRBV20-1; CDR3nt: TGCAGTGCTAGTTTGGGACAACCGGCGTCACCCCTCCACTTT; CDR3aa: CSASLGQPASPLHF
j_gene: TRBJ2-6; abundance: .; d_gene: .; v_gene: TRBV4-3; CDR3nt: TGCGCCAGCAGCCAAACAACAGGGTTGGTCTCTGGGGCCAACGTCCTGACTTTC; CDR3aa: CASSQTTGLVSGANVLTF
j_gene: TRBJ1-1; abundance: .; d_gene: .; v_gene: TRBV2; CDR3nt: TGTGCCAGCAGTGGAGGGGCTATACTACAGGGGAACACTGAAGCTTTCTTT; CDR3aa: CASSGGAILQGNTEAFF
j_gene: TRBJ2-2; abundance: .; d_gene: .; v_gene: TRBV2; CDR3nt: TGTGCCAGCAAGGTCACAGTGTCGGTTACCGGGGAGCTGTTTTTT; CDR3aa: CASKVTVSVTGELFF
j_gene: TRBJ1-1; abundance: .; d_gene: TRBD1; v_gene: TRBV6-5; CDR3nt: TGTGCCAGCAGGCCCGTAAGGGACAGGGACAGGGCTTTCTTT; CDR3aa: CASRPVRDRDRAFF
j_gene: TRBJ2-1; abundance: .; d_gene: .; v_gene: TRBV7-3; CDR3nt: TGTGCCAGCAGCTTAAGGGCAGGGGACTACAATGAGCAGTTCTTC; CDR3aa: CASSLRAGDYNEQFF
j_gene: TRBJ2-5; abundance: .; d_gene: TRBD2; v_gene: TRBV7-9; CDR3nt: TGTGCCAGCAGCTTGGATAGCGGGGGCCCCCAAGAGACCCAGTACTTC; CDR3aa: CASSLDSGGPQETQYF
j_gene: TRBJ1-5; abundance: .; d_gene: TRBD1; v_gene: TRBV4-1; CDR3nt: TGCGCCAGCACCCAAGGCCCCACCGGGACAGGGGTTAACCAGCCCCAGCATTTT; CDR3aa: CASTQGPTGTGVNQPQHF
j_gene: TRBJ2-3; abundance: .; d_gene: TRBD2; v_gene: TRBV4-2; CDR3nt: TGTGCCAGCAGCCAAGATTCGCTAGCGGGCCAAACAGATACGCAGTATTTT; CDR3aa: CASSQDSLAGQTDTQYF
j_gene: TRBJ1-2; abundance: .; d_gene: .; v_gene: TRBV5-5; CDR3nt: TGTGCCAGCAGCGTACAGGGTCCGTATGGCTACACCTTC; CDR3aa: CASSVQGPYGYTF
j_gene: TRBJ1-2; abundance: once; d_gene: .; v_gene: TRBV24-1; CDR3nt: TGTGCCACCAGTGATTTTAACGGGGTGGCATATGGCTACACCTTC; CDR3aa: CATSDFNGVAYGYTF
j_gene: TRBJ2-1; abundance: .; d_gene: .; v_gene: TRBV3-1/TRBV3-2; CDR3nt: TGTGCCAGCAGCCCACGGTCGGTAGACAGGCGGAATGAGCAGTTCTTC; CDR3aa: CASSPRSVDRRNEQFF
j_gene: TRBJ2-1; abundance: .; d_gene: TRBD2; v_gene: TRBV25-1; CDR3nt: TGTGCCAGCAGTGAATATGGGACTAGCGGACAGCAGTTCTTC; CDR3aa: CASSEYGTSGQQFF
j_gene: TRBJ1-4; abundance: .; d_gene: .; v_gene: TRBV6-5; CDR3nt: TGTGCCAGCAGTTATTCAGGCGGGGAAAAACTGTTTTTT; CDR3aa: CASSYSGGEKLFF
j_gene: TRBJ1-1; abundance: .; d_gene: TRBD1; v_gene: TRBV19; CDR3nt: TGTGCCAGTAGTACCGGGGACAGGGTTGCCGAAGCTTTCTTT; CDR3aa: CASSTGDRVAEAFF
j_gene: TRBJ1-6; abundance: .; d_gene: .; v_gene: TRBV30; CDR3nt: TGTGCCTGGTGGACTGACAGGAGCAACTCACCCCTCCACTTT; CDR3aa: CAWWTDRSNSPLHF